This TCR beta chain was documented in a study of cytomegalovirus exposure and HLA in healthy donors. Study conclusions and caveats: The authors enumerated roughly 160 TCR beta chains as linked to cytomegalovirus. Earlier analysis found most TCR beta V segments productive about 90% or about 30% of the time.

Primers for the PCR totalled 60 Vbeta and 13 Jbeta. Data came from immunoSEQ multiplex PCR; TCRdb stores just in-frame clones and leaves some out. Here the sample spans about 120,000 clones, approximately 80% being singletons. As concerns this clone: Its antigen is unknown.

The germline gives CDR1 SQVTM, CDR2 ANQGSEA. The CDR3 spans 14 residues. The V and J ends lost 5 bases and 0 bases, in that order; junction bases with no gene match: 3. Input material: PBMCs. V gene TRBV29-1 combines with J gene TRBJ2-1, with TRBD2 matching 8 bases. This sequence was found in a human donor in good health. CDR3 DNA sequence: TGCAGCGTTACTAGCGGAATCTCCTACAATGAGCAGTTCTTC. This codes for CSVTSGISYNEQFF.